Shown below are 10 T cell receptor beta chains from a single sample sequenced in a study of blood T cells in healthy people across ages. Alongside a J-beta primer mix, a sample-barcoded 5' primer served in a second PCR lasting roughly 7 to 11 cycles. TCRdb independently ran MiXCR on the 5' RACE reads; one entry per CDR3 protein. The sample lists about 1.4 million distinct CDR3 sequences, approximately 60% occurring once. Sequenced material: blood. The receptors originated from a man aged 18 to 29 in good health.

The sample holds a few counts of this clonotype. The V call is TRBV4-1, the J call TRBJ2-7; 9 bases match TRBD2. The CDR3 spans 18 residues. J gave up 4 bases and V 3 bases, and 16 bases lay outside the gene matches. Germline CDR1 and CDR2: MGHRA and YSYEKL. CDR3 DNA sequence: TGCGCCAGCAGCCACAGGGCTAGCGGGGTCAGCATTACGTACGAGCAGTACTTC. Its protein is CASSHRASGVSITYEQYF.

V gene TRBV2 combines with J gene TRBJ2-3, with 10 bases that match TRBD1. Per the germline V gene, CDR1 is SNHLY and CDR2 is FYNNEI. This CDR3 has 15 amino acids. V lost 8 bases and J lost 2; bases outside the gene matches: 7. The CDR3 spells CASRCDRGPTDTQYF. CDR3 nucleotide sequence: TGTGCCAGCCGTTGTGACAGGGGGCCCACAGATACGCAGTATTTT.

This clonotype was seen more than once but under ten times. The V and J genes are TRBV25-1 and TRBJ1-2, with 9 bases aligning to TRBD1. The CDR3 covers 15 residues. Germline V gene lookup returns CDR1 MGHDK and CDR2 SYGVNS. Trimming at V came to 9 bases and at J to 6 bases, leaving 14 bases not matched to a gene. CDR3 region: CASRPQTGGRNGYTF. CDR3 nucleotide sequence: TGTGCCAGTAGGCCCCAGACAGGGGGACGAAATGGCTACACCTTC.

The V and J genes are TRBV6-6 and TRBJ2-5; 10 positions match TRBD1. TRBJ2-7 matches the DNA end more closely, so the J call is doubtful. CDR1 is MNHNY and CDR2 is SVGAGI in the germline V gene (reference sequence). The CDR3 length is 15 residues. CDR3 sequence: CASSYSGQGRDEQYF. The CDR3 DNA reads as TGTGCCAGCAGTTACTCGGGACAGGGGCGGGACGAGCAGTACTTC.

This clonotype was picked up one time. The rearrangement links TRBV6-2 or TRBV6-3 to TRBJ2-5, with D possibly matching TRBD1 (5 bases). The J call may be mistaken, given a closer DNA end match to TRBJ2-7. The germline CDR1 and CDR2 sequences are MNHEY and SVGEGT. This CDR3 region has 14 residues. CDR3 nucleotides: TGTGCCAGCACCCACGGTGGGGCAGCCTACGAGCAGTACTTC. Translated, it gives CASTHGGAAYEQYF.

The rearrangement uses TRBV6-1 and TRBJ2-5, with D maybe TRBD2 (5 bases). V was shortened by 1 base and J by 2 bases, with 11 bases between the two germline ends. The CDR3 covers 15 residues. CDR1 is MNHNS and CDR2 is SASEGT in the germline V gene. CDR3 sequence: CASSEDAGAQETQYF. As DNA, the CDR3 is TGTGCCAGCAGTGAAGATGCGGGCGCTCAAGAGACCCAGTACTTC.

The chain uses TRBV4-1 and TRBJ2-1, with D possibly being TRBD1 or TRBD2 (5 bases each). Germline-derived CDR1 and CDR2 are MGHRA and YSYEKL. V was shortened by 1 base and J by 5 bases, with 12 bases between the two germline ends. The CDR3 is 15 amino acids. The CDR3 sequence is CASSQARDGHNEQFF. In DNA form, the CDR3 reads TGCGCCAGCAGCCAAGCCCGGGACGGCCACAATGAGCAGTTCTTC.

V and J are TRBV4-1 and TRBJ2-3; no clear D gene. CDR1 is MGHRA and CDR2 is YSYEKL in the germline V gene. Between the trimmed V and J ends, which lost 0 bases and 2 bases, there was a span of 9 bases. The CDR3 covers 15 residues. The CDR3 region has the DNA TGCGCCAGCAGCCAAGAATCAGAATACACAGATACGCAGTATTTT. The encoded protein is CASSQESEYTDTQYF.

V usage is TRBV7-2 and J usage is TRBJ1-1, with D tentatively TRBD1 (5 bases). V was clipped by 4 bases and J by 3 bases, with 12 bases between them. The CDR3 totals 14 residues. Germline CDR1 SGHTA, CDR2 FQGNSA. The CDR3 loop is CASSYQLGDTEAFF. The DNA of the CDR3 is TGTGCCAGCAGCTATCAGTTGGGGGACACTGAAGCTTTCTTT.

This CDR3 is CASMVRGRYEQYF. The CDR3 bases are TGTGCCAGCATGGTGAGGGGGCGGTACGAGCAGTACTTC. This chain joins TRBV28 and TRBJ2-5, with 7 bases that match TRBD1. The J call may be mistaken, given a closer DNA end match to TRBJ2-7. This CDR3 spans 13 amino acids. The V gene's germline CDR1 is MDHEN and CDR2 SYDVKM.